Each of the 27 T cell receptor beta chains below was sequenced from the same sample in a study of blood T cell repertoires in COVID-19. Produced via immunoSEQ multiplex PCR; TCRdb's table is partial and in-frame only. The data hold some 170,000 clones, with 82% observed a single time. Sequenced sample: peripheral blood. Receptors were obtained from an older woman with acute or convalescent COVID-19.

The gene calls are TRBV19 and TRBJ1-1; 8 bases are a match to TRBD1. The CDR3 covers 15 residues. After removal of 1 base from V and 4 bases from J, the junction contained 5 bases not matched to a gene. Germline V gives CDR1 LNHDA, CDR2 SQIVND (reference sequence). CDR3 in DNA: TGTGCCAGTAGTATAGCTTCCAGGGGGCCCACTGAAGCTTTCTTT. This translates into CASSIASRGPTEAFF.

This clone was found once. V and J are TRBV12-3 or TRBV12-4 and TRBJ1-1, with D perhaps matching TRBD1 (5 bases). Deletions cut 3 bases from V and 4 bases from J, with 6 bases between. The CDR3 covers 12 residues. DNA for the CDR3: TGTGCCAGCAGTTTCAGGGCCACTGAAGCTTTCTTT. This translates into CASSFRATEAFF.

This chain uses TRBV10-1 with TRBJ2-7; 10 bases map to TRBD1. In germline, CDR1 is WNHNN, CDR2 SYGVQD (reference sequence). The CDR3 runs 14 residues. With V trimmed by 5 bases and J by 2 bases, 3 bases remained unmatched. The CDR3 sequence: CASSTGTGAYEQYF. CDR3 coding DNA: TGCGCCAGCAGTACCGGGACAGGGGCCTACGAGCAGTACTTC.

This chain links TRBV27 with TRBJ2-7; TRBD2 agrees at 7 bases. This CDR3 is 14 amino acids long. Per germline, CDR1 MNHEY and CDR2 SMNVEV (reference sequence). Losses at the gene ends were 4 bases for V and 8 bases for J; bases not matched to a gene: 11. CDR3 amino acids: CASSYRRLAEKQYF. CDR3 in DNA: TGTGCCAGCAGTTACCGGCGGCTAGCGGAGAAGCAGTACTTC.

V is TRBV14 and J is TRBJ1-2; TRBD1 might be the D (6 bases). Germline CDR1 and CDR2: SGHDN and FVKESK. The CDR3 extends over 13 amino acids. The V end lost 2 bases, the J end lost 2 bases, and 6 bases lay between the germline ends. The CDR3 bases are TGTGCCAGCAGCCAACAGGGGAACTATGGCTACACCTTC. The encoded protein is CASSQQGNYGYTF.

This clone appeared once. J is TRBJ1-5 and V is TRBV7-8; 8 positions agree with TRBD1. V lost 6 bases, J lost 7 bases, and 5 bases stayed unmatched. Germline CDR1 reads SGHVS; CDR2 reads FQNEAQ. This CDR3 has 13 amino acids. CDR3 in DNA: TGTGCCAGCAGTCGGACAGGGAGCCAGCCCCAGCATTTT. Translation: CASSRTGSQPQHF. The whole variable domain, filled in from reference TRBV7-8 and TRBJ1-5, reads GAGVSQSPRYKVAKRGQDVALRCDPISGHVSLFWYQQALGQGPEFLTYFQNEAQLDKSGLPSDRFFAERPEGSVSTLKIQRTQQEDSAVYLCASSRTGSQPQHFGDGTRLSIL.

The chain joins TRBV29-1 to TRBJ2-5, with 8 positions matching TRBD2. The CDR3 runs to 14 residues. Germline lookup yields CDR1 SQVTM and CDR2 ANQGSEA. V shed 4 bases and J 1 base; nucleotides not matched to a gene: 5. CDR3 nucleotides: TGCAGCGTTGGAAGACTAGCGTCCCAAGAGACCCAGTACTTC. Its protein product is CSVGRLASQETQYF.

The chain carries TRBV28 and TRBJ1-2; D is unresolved. The germline V gene has CDR1 MDHEN and CDR2 SYDVKM. The CDR3 covers 12 residues. Trimming shortened V by 4 bases and J by 4 bases, and 7 bases separated the two germline ends. CDR3 in amino acids: CASSYSFYGYTF. Here the CDR3 DNA reads TGTGCCAGCAGTTACAGTTTCTATGGCTACACCTTC.

The V call is TRBV21-1, the J call TRBJ2-2; TRBD1, the table's D call, lacks a check against the DNA. TRBV21-1 has pseudogene status. The CDR3 length is 19 residues. Here the CDR3 DNA reads TGTGCCAGCAGCGCGGTGGAGGGATCCGGGACAGAGAACACCGGGGAGCTGTTTTTT. Translation gives CASSAVEGSGTENTGELFF.

This chain links TRBV5-1 with TRBJ1-1, with D maybe TRBD1 (6 bases). Trimming left V 3 bases short and J 1 base short, with 19 bases between. This CDR3 spans 17 amino acids. Germline CDR1 SGHRS, CDR2 YFSETQ. The CDR3: CASSSTGMGVQNTEAFF. The CDR3 DNA reads TGCGCCAGCAGCTCCACAGGGATGGGGGTTCAGAACACTGAAGCTTTCTTT. The full variable domain, completed using reference TRBV5-1 and TRBJ1-1, is KAGVTQTPRYLIKTRGQQVTLSCSPISGHRSVSWYQQTPGQGLQFLFEYFSETQRNKGNFPGRFSGRQFSNSRSEMNVSTLELGDSALYLCASSSTGMGVQNTEAFFGQGTRLTVV.

This clone appeared a few times. The chain is built from TRBV5-4 and TRBJ1-6; 7 bases fit TRBD1. The germline CDR1 and CDR2 sequences are SGHNT and YYREEE (reference sequence). This CDR3 has 14 amino acids. Germline trimming cut 2 bases from V and 7 bases from J; bases unmatched to any gene: 3. The CDR3 region has the DNA TGTGCCAGCAGCTTTGACAGGGCCAATTCACCCCTCCACTTT. It codes for CASSFDRANSPLHF.

CDR3 sequence reads: CASSDWGLAGDPGELFF. In nucleotides, the CDR3 is TGTGCCAGCAGCGATTGGGGGCTAGCGGGAGATCCCGGGGAGCTGTTTTTT. The rearrangement uses TRBV5-4 and TRBJ2-2, with TRBD2 matching 10 bases. The CDR3 is 17 amino acids. Losses at the gene ends were 4 bases for V and 6 bases for J; bases not matched to a gene: 12. Germline assignment: CDR1 SGHNT and CDR2 YYREEE (reference sequence).

The V gene is TRBV28, the J gene TRBJ2-2; D possibly corresponds to TRBD2 (7 bases). Trimming shortened V by 7 bases and J by 1 base, and 13 bases separated the two germline ends. The CDR3 is made up of 15 amino acids. Germline CDR1 is MDHEN and CDR2 is SYDVKM. Here the CDR3 DNA reads TGTGCCAGCATTTGGGGAGGGGGGAACACCGGGGAGCTGTTTTTT. Its protein product is CASIWGGGNTGELFF.

The table lists this clone with a few counts. The chain combines TRBV5-1 with TRBJ2-5; TRBD1 matches 7 bases. CDR3 length: 15 residues. Germline loops: CDR1 SGHRS, CDR2 YFSETQ. V trimming: 4 bases; J trimming: 3 bases; junction bases outside the gene matches: 9. CDR3 sequence reads: CASSPRTGAEETQYF. The CDR3 region has the DNA TGCGCCAGCAGCCCCCGGACAGGTGCCGAAGAGACCCAGTACTTC. Using reference TRBV5-1 and TRBJ2-5 for the parts outside the CDR3, the full variable domain is KAGVTQTPRYLIKTRGQQVTLSCSPISGHRSVSWYQQTPGQGLQFLFEYFSETQRNKGNFPGRFSGRQFSNSRSEMNVSTLELGDSALYLCASSPRTGAEETQYFGPGTRLLVL.

The chain links TRBV28 to TRBJ1-2, with D perhaps matching TRBD1 (6 bases). The CDR3 consists of 13 residues. The V end was cut by 7 bases, the J end by 4 bases, with 13 bases between. CDR1 MDHEN and CDR2 SYDVKM come from the germline V gene. The chain's CDR3 is CASIKDSGYGYTF. The CDR3 bases are TGTGCCAGCATTAAGGACAGCGGCTATGGCTACACCTTC.

V is TRBV11-3 and J is TRBJ2-2, with D tentatively TRBD1 (8 bases). This CDR3 contains 17 residues. The germline V gene encodes CDR1 SGHNT and CDR2 YENEEA. Trimming stripped 4 bases from V and 1 base from J, with 16 bases between. The chain's CDR3 is CASSSTGGVVNTGELFF. CDR3 sequence (DNA): TGTGCCAGCAGCTCAACAGGGGGGGTCGTGAACACCGGGGAGCTGTTTTTT.

This clone was seen a handful of times. The rearrangement links TRBV6-5 to TRBJ1-5; 10 bases are a match to TRBD1. The V and J ends lost 6 bases and 6 bases, in that order; junction bases with no gene match: 5. CDR1 MNHEY and CDR2 SVGAGI come from the germline V gene. The CDR3 spans 14 residues. This CDR3 is CASSPDRGRQPQHF. In DNA, the CDR3 is TGTGCCAGCAGCCCCGACAGGGGGCGTCAGCCCCAGCATTTT.

The chain has TRBV6-6 and TRBJ2-1; D is perhaps TRBD2 (6 bases). This CDR3 has 15 residues. Trimming removed 6 bases at V and 2 bases at J, with 14 bases between. The V gene's germline CDR1 is MNHNY and CDR2 SVGAGI (reference sequence). The CDR3 region has the DNA TGTGCCAGCAGCGAAGGGACTGTACCCTACAATGAGCAGTTCTTC. Protein: CASSEGTVPYNEQFF.

V usage is TRBV4-3 and J usage is TRBJ1-2; 9 bases are a match to TRBD1. This CDR3 comprises 16 residues. The V and J ends lost 1 base and 7 bases, in that order; junction bases with no gene match: 10. The V gene's germline CDR1 is LGHNA and CDR2 YSLEER. Written as DNA, the CDR3 is TGCGCCAGCAGCCAAGGGGTCGGACAGGGGCAAGGTGGCTACACCTTC. Protein sequence: CASSQGVGQGQGGYTF.

The chain carries TRBV27 and TRBJ1-1, with D possibly matching TRBD1 (5 bases). CDR1 is MNHEY and CDR2 is SMNVEV in the germline V gene (reference sequence). Trimming cost V 6 bases and J 4 bases, with 18 bases left between them. The CDR3 runs 15 residues. CDR3 sequence reads: CASSSAGLGGTEAFF. As DNA, the CDR3 is TGTGCCAGCAGCAGCGCAGGACTGGGGGGCACTGAAGCTTTCTTT.

This clone was counted once. V and J are TRBV11-2 and TRBJ2-7; possible D gene TRBD1, 5 bases. In germline, CDR1 is SGHAT, CDR2 FQNNGV. This CDR3 has 17 amino acids. V was pared by 0 bases and J by 6 bases, with 21 bases between. The CDR3 is CASSLDQWAREKGEQYF. The CDR3 DNA follows: TGTGCCAGCAGCTTAGATCAGTGGGCCAGGGAAAAAGGCGAGCAGTACTTC.

For this clone: The DNA is left out, because the CDR3 cannot be placed on it with certainty; the CDR3 is given as TCRdb lists it. The chain links TRBV27 to TRBJ1-1; whether TRBD1, the table's D call, matches the DNA was not checked. The CDR3 is 13 amino acids long, termini counted. CDR1 is MNHEY and CDR2 is SMNVEV in the germline V gene (reference sequence). The chain's CDR3 is CASSLMVGQGSFF.

The chain couples TRBV18 to TRBJ1-1, with 9 bases lining up with TRBD1. Trimming took 3 bases from V and 1 from J; bases not matched to a gene: 6. This CDR3 comprises 16 residues. Germline CDR1 reads KGHSH; CDR2 reads LQKENI. The CDR3 DNA follows: TGTGCCAGCTCACCGGGACAGGGTTTTGGGAACACTGAAGCTTTCTTT. This codes for CASSPGQGFGNTEAFF.

The V gene is TRBV5-1, the J gene TRBJ1-2; the D is unclear. V was shortened by 5 bases and J by 4 bases, with 15 bases between the two germline ends. CDR1 is SGHRS, CDR2 YFSETQ, per germline. The CDR3 extends over 14 amino acids. CDR3 sequence (DNA): TGCGCCAGCAGTCCTGAGTTATCGGGCTATGGCTACACCTTC. It yields the protein CASSPELSGYGYTF.

The chain carries TRBV5-6 and TRBJ2-1; possibly TRBD2 for D (6 bases). Trimming cost V 4 bases and J 7 bases, with 15 bases left between them. The CDR3 runs to 14 residues. Germline CDR1 and CDR2: SGHDT and YYEEEE. CDR3 sequence reads: CASSRAPGVNEQFF. The CDR3 DNA reads TGTGCCAGCAGCCGAGCCCCGGGAGTGAATGAGCAGTTCTTC.

This chain uses TRBV28 with TRBJ2-7; 7 nucleotides match TRBD1. The CDR3 is made up of 14 amino acids. Germline CDR1 MDHEN, CDR2 SYDVKM. Trimming at V came to 4 bases and at J to 2 bases, leaving 5 bases not matched to a gene. For the CDR3, the DNA is TGTGCCAGCAGTTCCTGGGACAGAGCCTACGAGCAGTACTTC. Its protein product is CASSSWDRAYEQYF.

This clone was seen a handful of times. This chain links TRBV27 with TRBJ1-4, with D possibly matching TRBD1 (6 bases). Germline CDR1 MNHEY, CDR2 SMNVEV (reference sequence). This CDR3 is built from 14 residues. Trimming shortened V by 0 bases and J by 7 bases, and 9 bases separated the two germline ends. CDR3 loop: CASSLSNRVEKLFF. CDR3 sequence (DNA): TGTGCCAGCAGTTTATCGAACAGGGTTGAAAAACTGTTTTTT.